This T cell receptor beta chain appears in the sequencing data of a study of blood T cell repertoires in COVID-19. Study as a whole: COVID-19 samples, acute and convalescent, were from the United States, Italy and Spain.

Profiling relied on immunoSEQ multiplex PCR, and the TCRdb table lists in-frame clones only, not all of them. Of roughly 520,000 clones listed, roughly 88% are singletons. This TCR came from a woman between 35 and 50 years old who had recovered from COVID-19. The specimen sequenced was PBMCs or T cells enriched from blood (not recorded which).

The CDR3: CASSFRGSSYEQYF. As DNA, the CDR3 is TGCGCCAGCAGCTTCAGGGGGAGCTCCTACGAGCAGTACTTC. V and J are TRBV5-1 and TRBJ2-7; TRBD1 matches 7 bases. The CDR3 totals 14 residues. J gave up 0 bases and V 2 bases, and 2 bases lay outside the gene matches. Germline V gene lookup returns CDR1 SGHRS and CDR2 YFSETQ.